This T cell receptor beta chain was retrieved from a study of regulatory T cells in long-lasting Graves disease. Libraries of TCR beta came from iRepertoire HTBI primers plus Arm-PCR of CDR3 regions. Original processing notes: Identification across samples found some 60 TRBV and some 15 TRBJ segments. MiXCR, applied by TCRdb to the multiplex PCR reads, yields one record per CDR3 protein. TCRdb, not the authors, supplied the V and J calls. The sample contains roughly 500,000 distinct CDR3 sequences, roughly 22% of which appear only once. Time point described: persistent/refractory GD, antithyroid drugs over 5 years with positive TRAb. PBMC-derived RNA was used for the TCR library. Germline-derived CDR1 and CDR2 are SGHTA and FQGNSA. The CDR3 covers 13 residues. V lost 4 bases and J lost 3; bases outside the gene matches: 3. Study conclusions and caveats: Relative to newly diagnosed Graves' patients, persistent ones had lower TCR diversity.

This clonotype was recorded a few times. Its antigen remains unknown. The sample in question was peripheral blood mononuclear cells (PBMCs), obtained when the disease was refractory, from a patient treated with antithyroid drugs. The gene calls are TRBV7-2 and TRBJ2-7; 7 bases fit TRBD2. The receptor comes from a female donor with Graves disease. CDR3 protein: CASSWGGGYEQYF. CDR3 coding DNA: TGTGCCAGCAGCTGGGGGGGGGGCTACGAGCAGTACTTC.